These T cell receptor beta chains were read from a single sample in a study of cytomegalovirus exposure and HLA in healthy donors. Data came from immunoSEQ multiplex PCR; TCRdb stores just in-frame clones and leaves some out. The table shows around 100,000 clones, with roughly 71% occurring only once. Specimen: PBMCs. These TCRs come from a man between 18 and 35 years old in good health and CMV-seropositive. CDR3s include the opening cysteine and the closing phenylalanine or tryptophan. D genes are given only for firm matches. Where a row states a size, it is once, few, many or the class of an expanded clone; other rows omit it.

TRBJ1-1,NA,NA,TRBV5-1,CASSAGGGSTEAFF,TGCGCCAGCTCCGCCGGGGGAGGGAGCACTGAAGCTTTCTTT
TRBJ1-1,NA,NA,TRBV6-5,CASSRYFSLTEAFF,TGTGCCAGCAGTCGCTATTTTTCCCTCACTGAAGCTTTCTTT
TRBJ2-2,NA,NA,TRBV7-3,CASSLWESGTGELFF,TGTGCCAGCAGCTTATGGGAGTCTGGCACCGGGGAGCTGTTTTTT
TRBJ2-1,NA,NA,TRBV6-1,CASSPLPGDDNEQFF,TGTGCCAGCAGCCCTCTTCCGGGGGACGACAATGAGCAGTTCTTC
TRBJ1-6,NA,NA,TRBV28,CASRPQNSPLHF,TGTGCCAGCAGACCTCAGAATTCACCCCTCCACTTT
TRBJ2-2,NA,TRBD2,TRBV9,CASSPRRKTSGGSNTGELFF,TGTGCCAGCAGCCCACGTAGAAAGACTAGCGGGGGCTCGAACACCGGGGAGCTGTTTTTT
TRBJ1-2,NA,TRBD1,TRBV5-1,CASSPRPGGQDGYTF,TGCGCCAGCAGTCCCAGGCCCGGGGGACAGGATGGCTACACCTTC
TRBJ1-4,NA,TRBD1,TRBV28,CASSVTGHNEKLFF,TGTGCCAGCAGCGTGACAGGGCATAATGAAAAACTGTTTTTT
TRBJ2-2,NA,NA,TRBV27,CASSLQGGTGELFF,TGTGCCAGCAGTCTACAGGGAGGGACCGGGGAGCTGTTTTTT
TRBJ2-7,NA,NA,TRBV4-1,CASSPTGYEQYF,TGCGCCAGCAGCCCGACGGGGTACGAGCAGTACTTC
TRBJ2-3,once,TRBD2,TRBV9,CASSVFSGGSLGTDTQYF,TGTGCCAGCAGCGTATTTAGCGGGGGGTCCCTCGGCACAGATACGCAGTATTTT
TRBJ2-7,few,TRBD1,TRBV6-1,CASSEKGQAPYEQYF,TGTGCCAGCAGTGAGAAGGGACAGGCACCCTACGAGCAGTACTTC
TRBJ1-1,NA,NA,TRBV11-2,CASSLHRATEAFF,TGTGCCAGCAGCTTACACAGGGCCACTGAAGCTTTCTTT
TRBJ2-7,NA,NA,TRBV25-1,CASSDDTGRGGYEQYF,TGTGCCAGCAGTGATGATACAGGGCGAGGGGGATACGAGCAGTACTTC
TRBJ2-2,NA,NA,TRBV28,CASSLYGRAHGELFF,TGTGCCAGCAGTTTGTACGGCAGGGCCCACGGGGAGCTGTTTTTT